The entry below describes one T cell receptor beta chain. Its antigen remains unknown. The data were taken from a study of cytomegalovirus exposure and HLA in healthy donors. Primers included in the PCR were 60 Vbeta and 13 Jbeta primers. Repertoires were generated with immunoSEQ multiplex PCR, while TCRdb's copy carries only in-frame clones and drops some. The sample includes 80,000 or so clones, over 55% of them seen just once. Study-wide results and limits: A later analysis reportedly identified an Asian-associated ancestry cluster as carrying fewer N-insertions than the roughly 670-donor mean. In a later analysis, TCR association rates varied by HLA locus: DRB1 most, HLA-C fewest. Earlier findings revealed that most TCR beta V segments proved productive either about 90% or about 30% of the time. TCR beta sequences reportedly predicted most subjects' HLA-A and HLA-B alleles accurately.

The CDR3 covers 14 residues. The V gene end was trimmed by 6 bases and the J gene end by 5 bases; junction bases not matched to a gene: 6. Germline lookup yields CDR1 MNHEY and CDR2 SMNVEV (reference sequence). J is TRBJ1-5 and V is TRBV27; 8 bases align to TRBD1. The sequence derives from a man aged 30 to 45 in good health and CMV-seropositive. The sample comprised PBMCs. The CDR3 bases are TGTGCCAGCAGCGGACAGGGTGCGGATCAGCCCCAGCATTTT. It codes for CASSGQGADQPQHF.